The 9 T cell receptor beta chains presented below share a single source sample, sequenced in a study of OX40 agonist ivuxolimab in advanced cancers. Sequenced by immunoSEQ multiplex PCR; TCRdb stores in-frame clones only, minus some. The data show some 48,000 clones, around 79% seen once. The material was CD4+ or CD8+ T cells sorted from blood, obtained in a trial of the OX40 agonist ivuxolimab. These receptors all stem from an adult with an advanced solid tumor such as melanoma, head and neck, liver or kidney cancer.

For this clone: This same CDR3 is encoded by further DNA sequences in the sample. The V and J genes are TRBV11-2 and TRBJ2-7; D gene uncertain. Deletions cut 1 base from V and 1 base from J, with 2 bases between. The germline V gene has CDR1 SGHAT and CDR2 FQNNGV. CDR3 length: 12 amino acids. CDR3 coding DNA: TGTGCCAGCAGCTTAGGTTCCTACGAGCAGTACTTC. Translating it yields CASSLGSYEQYF.

The V and J genes are TRBV18 and TRBJ2-3; 8 positions match TRBD2. The CDR3 length is 17 residues. Germline CDR1 is KGHSH and CDR2 is LQKENI. V was pared by 6 bases and J by 2 bases, with 13 bases of the junction left unmatched. The CDR3 sequence: CASSSSVSRGVTDTQYF. CDR3 DNA: TGTGCCAGCTCCTCGTCGGTATCGCGGGGGGTCACAGATACGCAGTATTTT. The variable domain in full, completed from reference TRBV18 and TRBJ2-3, reads NAGVMQNPRHLVRRRGQEARLRCSPMKGHSHVYWYRQLPEEGLKFMVYLQKENIIDESGMPKERFSAEFPKEGPSILRIQQVVRGDSAAYFCASSSSVSRGVTDTQYFGPGTRLTVL.

V is TRBV27 and J is TRBJ2-2, with D unclear. V dropped 3 bases and J dropped 6 bases, with 8 bases sitting between them. The CDR3 totals 13 residues. The V gene's germline CDR1 is MNHEY and CDR2 SMNVEV (reference sequence). CDR3 DNA: TGTGCCAGCAGTTTGAGAGTTGCCGGGGAGCTGTTTTTT. This encodes CASSLRVAGELFF.

This chain joins TRBV6-6 and TRBJ2-3; D unresolved. The V end lost 5 bases, the J end lost 2 bases, and 5 bases lay between the germline ends. There are 12 residues in the CDR3. Germline loops: CDR1 MNHNY, CDR2 SVGAGI (reference sequence). This CDR3 reads CASSVSTDTQYF. The CDR3 DNA sequence: TGTGCCAGCAGTGTTTCCACAGATACGCAGTATTTT.

V gene TRBV6-1 combines with J gene TRBJ1-5; D is ambiguous. The CDR3 is 12 amino acids. V shed 3 bases and J shed 5 bases, with 5 bases lying between them. Per germline, CDR1 MNHNS and CDR2 SASEGT. CDR3 in amino acids: CASSDGDQPQHF. CDR3 nucleotide sequence: TGTGCCAGCAGTGACGGTGATCAGCCCCAGCATTTT.

Written as DNA, the CDR3 is TGCGCCAGCAGCTTACAATGGAGCTCTGGGGCCAACGTCCTGACTTTC. It codes for CASSLQWSSGANVLTF. This chain joins TRBV5-1 and TRBJ2-6; D is uncertain. Trimming stripped 2 bases from V and 0 bases from J, with 9 bases between. The germline V gene encodes CDR1 SGHRS and CDR2 YFSETQ. The CDR3 runs 16 residues.

The CDR3 is CASSVDVSAIGLREQFF. DNA of the CDR3: TGTGCCAGCAGTGTTGATGTTAGCGCAATAGGTTTACGGGAGCAGTTCTTC. V gene TRBV2 combines with J gene TRBJ2-1, with a tentative D call TRBD2 (5 bases). Germline-derived CDR1 and CDR2 are SNHLY and FYNNEI. CDR3 length equals 17 residues. Trimming took off 4 bases at V and 10 bases at J, with 26 bases between the two ends.

The chain recombines TRBV6-1 with TRBJ1-5; D is ambiguous. Germline CDR1 MNHNS, CDR2 SASEGT. V lost 2 bases to trimming and J lost 3 bases, with 14 bases between them. This CDR3 comprises 16 residues. The CDR3 spells CASSERTNYVNQPQHF. CDR3 coding DNA: TGTGCCAGCAGTGAACGGACGAACTATGTCAATCAGCCCCAGCATTTT.

The V and J genes are TRBV7-2 and TRBJ2-7; the D is unclear. The CDR3 contains 13 residues. V lost 0 bases to trimming and J lost 4 bases, with 7 bases between them. The germline V gene encodes CDR1 SGHTA and CDR2 FQGNSA. CDR3 residues: CASSLAVGYEQYF. CDR3 bases: TGTGCCAGCAGCTTAGCGGTCGGATACGAGCAGTACTTC.